This TCR beta chain was profiled in a study of regulatory T cells in long-lasting Graves disease. With iRepertoire HTBI primers and Arm-PCR of CDR3 regions, TCR beta libraries were built. TCRdb re-called the multiplex PCR reads with MiXCR, one entry per CDR3 protein. This table holds almost 350,000 distinct CDR3 sequences, about 18% found once. This CDR3 comprises 19 residues. Germline loops: CDR1 MNHNS, CDR2 SASEGT. J gave up 4 bases and V 6 bases, and 15 bases lay outside the gene matches. Time point of the sample: persistent/refractory GD, antithyroid drugs over 5 years with positive TRAb. PBMC RNA was the source of the TCR library. This clonotype was recorded many times.

Sequencing used peripheral blood mononuclear cells (PBMCs), obtained when the disease was refractory, from a patient treated with antithyroid drugs. This chain uses TRBV6-1 with TRBJ2-6; 10 positions match TRBD1. This receptor was obtained from a female donor with Graves disease. The CDR3 DNA sequence: TGTGCCAGCAGACCTCCACCGGGACAGGGGAGTTTGGGGGCCAACGTCCTGACTTTC. Encoded protein: CASRPPPGQGSLGANVLTF.